This passage covers 5 T cell receptor beta chains from one sample sequenced in a study of pediatric ulcerative colitis. The table came from immunoSEQ multiplex PCR; TCRdb's copy has only in-frame clones and leaves some out. This sample has some 10,000 clones, with roughly four fifths found just once. Rectal tissue came from one to two pinch biopsies taken at colonoscopy. Material for sequencing was gut tissue. These receptors originate from a girl aged 5-17 years who was a control in a study of pediatric ulcerative colitis.

The CDR3 sequence: CASSLARGGIGELFF. The CDR3, as DNA: TGTGCCAGCAGCTTAGCCAGGGGAGGAATCGGGGAGCTGTTTTTT. The chain uses TRBV11-3 and TRBJ2-2, with D possibly being TRBD1 or TRBD2 (6 bases each). Germline-derived CDR1 and CDR2 are SGHNT and YENEEA. Trimming cost V 1 base and J 7 bases, with 13 bases left between them. CDR3 length equals 15 residues.

V is TRBV5-1 and J is TRBJ2-1; 8 bases agree with TRBD1. Germline lookup yields CDR1 SGHRS and CDR2 YFSETQ. The V gene end was trimmed by 1 base and the J gene end by 9 bases; junction bases not matched to a gene: 9. This CDR3 region has 15 residues. The CDR3 nucleotides are TGCGCCAGCAGCTTGAGCTACAGGGGGGAAGGTGAGCAGTTCTTC. Translation gives CASSLSYRGEGEQFF.

V is TRBV28 and J is TRBJ1-1, with D perhaps matching TRBD1 (5 bases). Germline V lookup: CDR1 MDHEN, CDR2 SYDVKM. The V end lost 2 bases, the J end lost 0 bases, and 10 bases lay between the germline ends. The CDR3 is 15 amino acids. Written as DNA, the CDR3 is TGTGCCAGCAGTTTAGGAGGGGCAATGAACACTGAAGCTTTCTTT. Translation: CASSLGGAMNTEAFF.

This rearrangement joins TRBV2 to TRBJ2-3, with D unclear. V lost 6 bases, J lost 2 bases, and 15 bases lay in between. CDR3 length: 15 amino acids. The germline gives CDR1 SNHLY, CDR2 FYNNEI. CDR3 sequence reads: CASRLRAENTDTQYF. The CDR3 DNA reads TGTGCCAGCAGGCTTCGGGCGGAAAACACAGATACGCAGTATTTT.

This rearrangement joins TRBV4-3 to TRBJ2-3; 7 bases map to TRBD2. CDR3 size: 16 residues. Looked up from germline, CDR1 is LGHNA and CDR2 is YSLEER. V was pared by 4 bases and J by 1 base, with 8 bases of the junction left unmatched. Written as DNA, the CDR3 is TGCGCCAGCAGCCCCCAACTGGCGGGAGGCACAGATACGCAGTATTTT. Its protein is CASSPQLAGGTDTQYF.